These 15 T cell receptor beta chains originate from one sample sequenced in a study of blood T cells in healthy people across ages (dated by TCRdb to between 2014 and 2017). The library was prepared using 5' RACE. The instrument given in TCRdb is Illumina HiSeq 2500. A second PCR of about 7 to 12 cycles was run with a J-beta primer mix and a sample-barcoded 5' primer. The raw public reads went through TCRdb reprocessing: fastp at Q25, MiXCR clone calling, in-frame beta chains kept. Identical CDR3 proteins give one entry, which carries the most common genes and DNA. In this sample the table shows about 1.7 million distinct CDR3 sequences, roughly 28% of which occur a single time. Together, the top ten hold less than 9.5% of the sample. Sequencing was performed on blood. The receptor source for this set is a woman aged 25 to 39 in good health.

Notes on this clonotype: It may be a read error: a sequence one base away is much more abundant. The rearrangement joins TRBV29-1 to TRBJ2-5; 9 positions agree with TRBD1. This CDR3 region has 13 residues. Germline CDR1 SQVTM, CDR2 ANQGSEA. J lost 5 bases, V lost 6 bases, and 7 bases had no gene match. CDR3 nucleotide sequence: TGCAGCGTACCTACGACAGGGGGTGAGACCCAGTACTTC. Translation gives CSVPTTGGETQYF.

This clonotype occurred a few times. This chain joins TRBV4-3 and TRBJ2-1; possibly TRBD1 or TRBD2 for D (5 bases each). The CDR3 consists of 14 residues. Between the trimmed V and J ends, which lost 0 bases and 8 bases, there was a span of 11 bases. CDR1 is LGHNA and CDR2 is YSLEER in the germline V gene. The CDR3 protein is CASSQDLGGDEQFF. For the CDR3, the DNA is TGCGCCAGCAGCCAAGATCTTGGGGGAGATGAGCAGTTCTTC.

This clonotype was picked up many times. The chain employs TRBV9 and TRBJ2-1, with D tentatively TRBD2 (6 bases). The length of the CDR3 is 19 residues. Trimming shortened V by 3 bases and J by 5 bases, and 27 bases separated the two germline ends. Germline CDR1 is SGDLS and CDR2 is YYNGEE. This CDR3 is CASSGPQKARGGSHNEQFF. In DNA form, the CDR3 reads TGTGCCAGCAGCGGGCCCCAAAAGGCGCGGGGAGGATCCCACAATGAGCAGTTCTTC.

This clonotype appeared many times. The CDR3 spells CASSESGSTDTQYF. The DNA of the CDR3 is TGTGCCAGCAGTGAATCAGGCAGCACAGATACGCAGTATTTT. The chain joins TRBV2 to TRBJ2-3; D gene uncertain. Germline lookup yields CDR1 SNHLY and CDR2 FYNNEI. The V and J ends lost 2 bases and 0 bases respectively, with 6 bases between them. This CDR3 spans 14 amino acids.

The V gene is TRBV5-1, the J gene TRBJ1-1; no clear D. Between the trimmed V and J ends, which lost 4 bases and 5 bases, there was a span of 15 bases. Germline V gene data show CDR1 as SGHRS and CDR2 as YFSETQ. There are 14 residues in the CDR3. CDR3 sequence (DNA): TGCGCCAGCAGCCCACACCTACCACGGACTGAAGCTTTCTTT. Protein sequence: CASSPHLPRTEAFF.

In DNA, the CDR3 is TGTGCCAGCAGCCCCCAGCGTGGGGCACCATACAATGAGCAGTTCTTC. The encoded protein is CASSPQRGAPYNEQFF. The V gene is TRBV7-3, the J gene TRBJ2-1; a weak D match, TRBD1 (5 bases). V dropped 5 bases and J dropped 4 bases, with 18 bases sitting between them. The germline CDR1 and CDR2 sequences are SGHTA and FQGTGA. This CDR3 has 16 amino acids.

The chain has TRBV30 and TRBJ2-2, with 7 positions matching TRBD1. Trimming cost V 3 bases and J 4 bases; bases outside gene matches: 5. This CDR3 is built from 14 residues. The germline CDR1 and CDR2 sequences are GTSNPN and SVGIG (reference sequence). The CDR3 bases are TGTGCCTGGAGACGGGCAGGGGGCACCGGGGAGCTGTTTTTT. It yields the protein CAWRRAGGTGELFF.

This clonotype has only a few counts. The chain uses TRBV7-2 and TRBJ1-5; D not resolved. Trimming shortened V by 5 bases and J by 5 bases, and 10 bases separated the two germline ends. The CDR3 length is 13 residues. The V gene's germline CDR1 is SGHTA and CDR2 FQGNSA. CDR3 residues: CASSPGLHQPQHF. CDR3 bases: TGTGCCAGCAGCCCCGGGTTGCATCAGCCCCAGCATTTT.

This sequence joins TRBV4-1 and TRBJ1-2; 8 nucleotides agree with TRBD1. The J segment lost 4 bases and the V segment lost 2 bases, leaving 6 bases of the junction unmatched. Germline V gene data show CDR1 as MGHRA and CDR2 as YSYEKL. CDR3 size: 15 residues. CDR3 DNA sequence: TGCGCCAGCAGCCAAACAGGGGGACAGCTCTATGGCTACACCTTC. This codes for CASSQTGGQLYGYTF.

CDR3 sequence: CASSFDPGPQETQYF. The CDR3 DNA reads TGTGCCAGCAGCTTTGACCCGGGTCCGCAAGAGACCCAGTACTTC. The rearrangement links TRBV7-2 to TRBJ2-5; D not certain. The CDR3 loop spans 15 amino acids. The V end was cut by 3 bases, the J end by 2 bases, with 13 bases between. CDR1 is SGHTA, CDR2 FQGNSA, per germline.

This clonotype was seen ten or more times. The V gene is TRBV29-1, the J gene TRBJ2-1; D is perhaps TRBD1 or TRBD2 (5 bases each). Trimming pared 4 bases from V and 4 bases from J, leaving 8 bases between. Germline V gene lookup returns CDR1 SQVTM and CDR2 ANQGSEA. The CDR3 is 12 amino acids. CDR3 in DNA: TGCAGCGTTGGGGACGGTTACAATGAGCAGTTCTTC. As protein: CSVGDGYNEQFF.

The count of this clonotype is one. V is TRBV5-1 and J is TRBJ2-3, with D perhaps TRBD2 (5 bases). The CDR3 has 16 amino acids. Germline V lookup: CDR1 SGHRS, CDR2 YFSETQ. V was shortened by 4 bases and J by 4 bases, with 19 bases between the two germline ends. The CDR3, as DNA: TGCGCCAGCAGCCCACTGACCCGAGGGAGCCCAGATACGCAGTATTTT. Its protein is CASSPLTRGSPDTQYF.

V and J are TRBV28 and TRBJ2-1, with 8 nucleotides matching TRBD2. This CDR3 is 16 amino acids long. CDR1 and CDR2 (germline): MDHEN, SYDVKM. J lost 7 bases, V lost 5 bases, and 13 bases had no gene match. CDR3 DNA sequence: TGTGCCAGCAGTCCCCTGGGAGCGGGGGTGTGGAATGAGCAGTTCTTC. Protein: CASSPLGAGVWNEQFF.

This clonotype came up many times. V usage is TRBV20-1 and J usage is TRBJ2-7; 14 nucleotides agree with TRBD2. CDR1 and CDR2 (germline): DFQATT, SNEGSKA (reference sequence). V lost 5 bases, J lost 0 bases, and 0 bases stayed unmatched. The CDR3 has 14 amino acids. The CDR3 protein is CSAGTSGSSYEQYF. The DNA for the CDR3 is TGCAGTGCTGGGACTAGCGGGAGCTCCTACGAGCAGTACTTC.

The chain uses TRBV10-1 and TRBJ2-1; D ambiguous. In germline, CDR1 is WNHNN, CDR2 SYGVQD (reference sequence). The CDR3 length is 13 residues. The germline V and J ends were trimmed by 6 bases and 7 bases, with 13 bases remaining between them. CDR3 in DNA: TGCGCCAGCAGCCGGACGGAAACGAATGAGCAGTTCTTC. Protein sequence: CASSRTETNEQFF.